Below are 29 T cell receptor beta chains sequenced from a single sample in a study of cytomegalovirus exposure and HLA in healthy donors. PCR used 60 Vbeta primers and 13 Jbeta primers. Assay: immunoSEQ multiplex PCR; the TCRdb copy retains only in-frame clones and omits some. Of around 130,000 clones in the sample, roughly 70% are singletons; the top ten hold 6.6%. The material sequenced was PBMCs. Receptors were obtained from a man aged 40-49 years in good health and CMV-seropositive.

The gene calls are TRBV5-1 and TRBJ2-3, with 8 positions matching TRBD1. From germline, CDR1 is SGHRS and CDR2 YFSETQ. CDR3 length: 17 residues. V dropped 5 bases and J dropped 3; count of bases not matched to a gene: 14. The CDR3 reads CASSPGQAPTGTDTQYF. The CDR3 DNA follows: TGCGCCAGCAGTCCGGGACAGGCGCCAACAGGTACAGATACGCAGTATTTT.

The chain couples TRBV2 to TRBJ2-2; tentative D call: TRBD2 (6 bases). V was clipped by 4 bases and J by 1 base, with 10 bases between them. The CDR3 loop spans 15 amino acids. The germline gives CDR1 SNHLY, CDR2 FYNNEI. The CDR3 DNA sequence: TGTGCCAGCAGTGGGGCCGGGAGGAACACCGGGGAGCTGTTTTTT. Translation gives CASSGAGRNTGELFF.

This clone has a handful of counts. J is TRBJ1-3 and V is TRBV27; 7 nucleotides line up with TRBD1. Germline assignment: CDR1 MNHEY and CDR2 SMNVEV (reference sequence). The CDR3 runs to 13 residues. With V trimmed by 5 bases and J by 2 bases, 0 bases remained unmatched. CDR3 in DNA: TGTGCCAGCAGTGGACAGGCTGGAAACACCATATATTTT. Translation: CASSGQAGNTIYF.

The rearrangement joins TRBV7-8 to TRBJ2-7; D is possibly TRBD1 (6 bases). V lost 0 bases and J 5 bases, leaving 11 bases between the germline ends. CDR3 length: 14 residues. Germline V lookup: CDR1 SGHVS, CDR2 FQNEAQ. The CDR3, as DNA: TGTGCCAGCAGCTTAGCGCTGACAGGCCACGAGCAGTACTTC. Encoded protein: CASSLALTGHEQYF.

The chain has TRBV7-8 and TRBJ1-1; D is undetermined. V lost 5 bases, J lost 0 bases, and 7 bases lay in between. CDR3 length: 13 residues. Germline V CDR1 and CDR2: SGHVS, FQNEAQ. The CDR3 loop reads CASSPRMNTEAFF. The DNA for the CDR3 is TGTGCCAGCAGCCCGAGGATGAACACTGAAGCTTTCTTT.

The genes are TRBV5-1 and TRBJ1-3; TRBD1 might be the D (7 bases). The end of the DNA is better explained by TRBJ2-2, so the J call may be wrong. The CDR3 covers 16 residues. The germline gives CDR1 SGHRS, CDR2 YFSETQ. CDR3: CASSLAGGTNTGELFF. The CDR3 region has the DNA TGCGCCAGCAGCTTGGCAGGGGGGACGAACACCGGGGAGCTGTTTTTT.

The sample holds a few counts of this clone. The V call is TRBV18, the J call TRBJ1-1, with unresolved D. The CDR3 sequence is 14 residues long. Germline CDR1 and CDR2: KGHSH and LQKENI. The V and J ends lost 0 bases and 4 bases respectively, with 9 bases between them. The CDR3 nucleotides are TGTGCCAGCTCACCACCTTGGAGAAGCACTGAAGCTTTCTTT. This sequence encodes CASSPPWRSTEAFF.

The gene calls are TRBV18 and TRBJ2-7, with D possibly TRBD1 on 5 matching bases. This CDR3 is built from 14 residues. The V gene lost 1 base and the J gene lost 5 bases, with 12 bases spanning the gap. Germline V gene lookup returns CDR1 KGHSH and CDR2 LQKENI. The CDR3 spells CASSPQAQGHEQYF. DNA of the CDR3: TGTGCCAGCTCACCACAGGCGCAGGGCCACGAGCAGTACTTC.

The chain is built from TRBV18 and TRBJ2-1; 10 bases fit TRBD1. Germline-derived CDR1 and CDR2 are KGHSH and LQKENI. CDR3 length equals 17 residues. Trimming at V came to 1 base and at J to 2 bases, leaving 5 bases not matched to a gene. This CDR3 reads CASSPLIDRGPYNEQFF. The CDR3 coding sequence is TGTGCCAGCTCACCACTGATCGACAGGGGGCCCTACAATGAGCAGTTCTTC. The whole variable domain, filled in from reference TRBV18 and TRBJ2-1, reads NAGVMQNPRHLVRRRGQEARLRCSPMKGHSHVYWYRQLPEEGLKFMVYLQKENIIDESGMPKERFSAEFPKEGPSILRIQQVVRGDSAAYFCASSPLIDRGPYNEQFFGPGTRLTVL.

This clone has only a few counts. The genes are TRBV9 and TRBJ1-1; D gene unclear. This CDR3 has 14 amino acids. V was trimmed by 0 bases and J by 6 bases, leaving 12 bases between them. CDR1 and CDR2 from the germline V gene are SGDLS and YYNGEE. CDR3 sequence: CASSVATSLAEAFF. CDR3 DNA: TGTGCCAGCAGCGTAGCTACGTCGTTAGCTGAAGCTTTCTTT.

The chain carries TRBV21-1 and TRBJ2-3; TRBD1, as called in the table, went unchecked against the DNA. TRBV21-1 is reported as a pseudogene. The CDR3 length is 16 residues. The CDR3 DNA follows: TGTGCCAGCAGCGCCCGGGACAGGGGGTATGCAGATACGCAGTATTTT. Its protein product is CASSARDRGYADTQYF.

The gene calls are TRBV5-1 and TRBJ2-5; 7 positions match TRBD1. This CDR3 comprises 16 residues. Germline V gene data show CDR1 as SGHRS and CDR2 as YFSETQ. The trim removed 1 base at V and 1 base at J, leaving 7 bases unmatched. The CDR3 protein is CASSLSGAGGQETQYF. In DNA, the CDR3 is TGCGCCAGCAGCTTGTCTGGGGCAGGGGGCCAAGAGACCCAGTACTTC.

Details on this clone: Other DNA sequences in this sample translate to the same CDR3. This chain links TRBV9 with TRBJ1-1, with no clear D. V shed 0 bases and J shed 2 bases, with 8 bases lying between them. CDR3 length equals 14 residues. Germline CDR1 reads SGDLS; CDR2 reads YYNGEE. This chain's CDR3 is CASSVAGLNTEAFF. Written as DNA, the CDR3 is TGTGCCAGCAGCGTAGCGGGATTAAACACTGAAGCTTTCTTT.

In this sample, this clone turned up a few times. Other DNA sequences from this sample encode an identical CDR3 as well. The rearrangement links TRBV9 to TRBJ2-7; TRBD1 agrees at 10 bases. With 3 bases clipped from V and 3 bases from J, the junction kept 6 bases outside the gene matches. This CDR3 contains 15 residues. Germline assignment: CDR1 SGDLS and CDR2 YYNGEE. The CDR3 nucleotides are TGTGCCAGCAGCGAGGCCGGGACAGGGGTCTACGAGCAGTACTTC. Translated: CASSEAGTGVYEQYF. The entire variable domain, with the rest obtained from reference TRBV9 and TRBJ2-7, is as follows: DSGVTQTPKHLITATGQRVTLRCSPRSGDLSVYWYQQSLDQGLQFLIQYYNGEERAKGNILERFSAQQFPDLHSELNLSSLELGDSALYFCASSEAGTGVYEQYFGPGTRLTVT.

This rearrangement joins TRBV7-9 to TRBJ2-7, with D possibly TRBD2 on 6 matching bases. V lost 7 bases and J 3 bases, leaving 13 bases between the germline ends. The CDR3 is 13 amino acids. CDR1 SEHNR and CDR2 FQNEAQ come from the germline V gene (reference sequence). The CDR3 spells CASIQEGRYEQYF. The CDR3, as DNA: TGTGCCAGCATCCAGGAGGGTCGCTACGAGCAGTACTTC.

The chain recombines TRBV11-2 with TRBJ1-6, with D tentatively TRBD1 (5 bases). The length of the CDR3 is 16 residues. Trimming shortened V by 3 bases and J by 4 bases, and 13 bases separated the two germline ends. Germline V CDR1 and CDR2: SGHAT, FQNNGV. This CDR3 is CASSFGWAGYNSPLHF. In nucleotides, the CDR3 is TGTGCCAGCAGCTTCGGATGGGCAGGGTATAATTCACCCCTCCACTTT. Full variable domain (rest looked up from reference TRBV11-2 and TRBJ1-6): EAGVAQSPRYKIIEKRQSVAFWCNPISGHATLYWYQQILGQGPKLLIQFQNNGVVDDSQLPKDRFSAERLKGVDSTLKIQPAKLEDSAVYLCASSFGWAGYNSPLHFGNGTRLTVT.

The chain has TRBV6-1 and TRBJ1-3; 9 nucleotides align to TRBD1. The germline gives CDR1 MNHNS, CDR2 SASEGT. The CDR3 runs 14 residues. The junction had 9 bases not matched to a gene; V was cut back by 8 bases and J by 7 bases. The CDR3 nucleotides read TGTGCCAGCGGAAGGGACAGGGAAGGCAACACCATATATTTT. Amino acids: CASGRDREGNTIYF.

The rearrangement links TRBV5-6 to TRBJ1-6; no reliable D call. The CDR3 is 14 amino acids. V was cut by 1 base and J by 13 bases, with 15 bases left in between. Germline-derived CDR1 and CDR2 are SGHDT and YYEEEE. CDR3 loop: CASSLTDGIVPLHF. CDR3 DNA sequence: TGTGCCAGCAGCTTGACGGACGGGATCGTGCCCCTCCACTTT.

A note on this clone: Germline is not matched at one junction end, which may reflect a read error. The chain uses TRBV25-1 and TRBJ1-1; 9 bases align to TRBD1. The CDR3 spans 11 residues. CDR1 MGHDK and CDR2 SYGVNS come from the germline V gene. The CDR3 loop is CAGSDRGEPFF. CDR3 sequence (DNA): TGTGCCGGCAGCGACAGGGGGGAGCCTTTTTTT.

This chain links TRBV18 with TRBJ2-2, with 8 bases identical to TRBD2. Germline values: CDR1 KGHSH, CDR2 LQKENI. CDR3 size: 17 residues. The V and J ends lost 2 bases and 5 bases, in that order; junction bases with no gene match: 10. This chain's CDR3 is CASSPRAAGVRTGELFF. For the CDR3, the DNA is TGTGCCAGCTCACCAAGAGCAGCGGGAGTACGAACCGGGGAGCTGTTTTTT. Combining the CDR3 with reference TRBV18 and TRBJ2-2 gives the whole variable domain NAGVMQNPRHLVRRRGQEARLRCSPMKGHSHVYWYRQLPEEGLKFMVYLQKENIIDESGMPKERFSAEFPKEGPSILRIQQVVRGDSAAYFCASSPRAAGVRTGELFFGEGSRLTVL.

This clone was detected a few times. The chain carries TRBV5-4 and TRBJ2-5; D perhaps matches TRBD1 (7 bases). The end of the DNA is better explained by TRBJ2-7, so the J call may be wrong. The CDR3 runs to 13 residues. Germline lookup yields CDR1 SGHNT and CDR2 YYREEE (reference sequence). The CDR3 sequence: CAGSGGSSYEQYF. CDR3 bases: TGTGCCGGCTCAGGGGGGAGCTCCTACGAGCAGTACTTC.

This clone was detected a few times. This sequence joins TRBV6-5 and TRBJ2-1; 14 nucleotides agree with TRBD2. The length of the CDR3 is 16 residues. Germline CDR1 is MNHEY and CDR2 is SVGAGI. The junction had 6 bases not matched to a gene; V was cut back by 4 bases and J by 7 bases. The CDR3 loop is CASSFLGTSGSNEQFF. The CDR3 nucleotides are TGTGCCAGCAGTTTCTTGGGGACTAGCGGGAGTAATGAGCAGTTCTTC.

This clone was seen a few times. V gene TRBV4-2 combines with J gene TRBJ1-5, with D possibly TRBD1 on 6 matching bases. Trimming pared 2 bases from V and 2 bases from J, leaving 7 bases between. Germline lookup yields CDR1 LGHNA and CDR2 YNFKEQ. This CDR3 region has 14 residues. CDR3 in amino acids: CASSQPGGNQPQHF. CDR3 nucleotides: TGTGCCAGCAGCCAACCAGGGGGCAATCAGCCCCAGCATTTT.

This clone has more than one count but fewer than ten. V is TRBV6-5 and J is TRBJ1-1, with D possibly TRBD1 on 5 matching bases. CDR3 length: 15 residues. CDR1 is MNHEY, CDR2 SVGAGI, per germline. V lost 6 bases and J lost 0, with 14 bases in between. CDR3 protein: CASSHRQRMNTEAFF. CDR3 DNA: TGTGCCAGCAGCCACCGACAGAGAATGAACACTGAAGCTTTCTTT.

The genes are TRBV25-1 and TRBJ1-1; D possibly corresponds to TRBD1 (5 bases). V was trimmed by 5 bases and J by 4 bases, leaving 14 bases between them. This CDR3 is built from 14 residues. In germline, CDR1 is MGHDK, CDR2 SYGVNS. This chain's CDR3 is CASSPGPEGTEAFF. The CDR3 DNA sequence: TGTGCCAGCAGTCCAGGGCCGGAGGGCACTGAAGCTTTCTTT.

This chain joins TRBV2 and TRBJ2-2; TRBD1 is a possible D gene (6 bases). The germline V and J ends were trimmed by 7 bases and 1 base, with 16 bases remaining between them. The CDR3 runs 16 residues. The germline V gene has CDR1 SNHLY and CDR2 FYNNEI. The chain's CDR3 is CASNLKQGQNTGELFF. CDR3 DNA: TGTGCCAGCAATCTTAAACAGGGACAGAACACCGGGGAGCTGTTTTTT. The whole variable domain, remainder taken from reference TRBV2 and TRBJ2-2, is EPEVTQTPSHQVTQMGQEVILRCVPISNHLYFYWYRQILGQKVEFLVSFYNNEISEKSEIFDDQFSVERPDGSNFTLKIRSTKLEDSAMYFCASNLKQGQNTGELFFGEGSRLTVL.

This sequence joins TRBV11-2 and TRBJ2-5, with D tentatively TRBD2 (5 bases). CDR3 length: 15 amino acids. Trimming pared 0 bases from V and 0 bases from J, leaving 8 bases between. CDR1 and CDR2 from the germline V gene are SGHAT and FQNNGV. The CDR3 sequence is CASSLEDLYQETQYF. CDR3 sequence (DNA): TGTGCCAGCAGCTTAGAGGACTTATACCAAGAGACCCAGTACTTC. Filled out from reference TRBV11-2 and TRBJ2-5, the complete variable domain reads EAGVAQSPRYKIIEKRQSVAFWCNPISGHATLYWYQQILGQGPKLLIQFQNNGVVDDSQLPKDRFSAERLKGVDSTLKIQPAKLEDSAVYLCASSLEDLYQETQYFGPGTRLLVL.

The CDR3 DNA reads as TGCGCCAGCAGCGCCTCGGGGGGCACAGATACGCAGTATTTT. Encoded protein: CASSASGGTDTQYF. The rearrangement uses TRBV5-1 and TRBJ2-3, with TRBD2 as a possible D gene (6 bases). The CDR3 runs 14 residues. V gave up 4 bases and J gave up 1 base, with 10 bases separating them. Germline V CDR1 and CDR2: SGHRS, YFSETQ.

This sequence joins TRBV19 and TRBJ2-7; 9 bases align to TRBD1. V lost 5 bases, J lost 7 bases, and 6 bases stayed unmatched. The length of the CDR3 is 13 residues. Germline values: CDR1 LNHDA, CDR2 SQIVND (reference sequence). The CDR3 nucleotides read TGTGCCAGTAGTCCCGGGACAGGGTATGAGCAGTACTTC. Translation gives CASSPGTGYEQYF.